This paragraph covers one TCR beta chain sequence. The repertoire was sequenced with immunoSEQ multiplex PCR; TCRdb's copy has only in-frame clones and lacks some. The table shows millions of clones, with 90% to 95% occurring only once. The V and J ends lost 5 bases and 8 bases, in that order; junction bases with no gene match: 3. Germline CDR1 is SGHTA and CDR2 is FQGNSA. This CDR3 has 13 residues. The sample originates from a study of shared clonotypes between healthy human individuals. Healthy adults negative for HIV, lacking recent acute infections or vaccinations, served as donors. The sequence derives from a man aged 18 to 30 in good health. The chain joins TRBV7-2 to TRBJ1-6, with 7 bases aligning to TRBD1. The sequencing input was naive CD4+ T cells sorted from blood. Subset in this sample: CD45RA+ positively selected. This CDR3 is CASSRQGDSPLHF. CDR3 in DNA: TGTGCCAGCAGCCGACAGGGCGATTCACCCCTCCACTTT.